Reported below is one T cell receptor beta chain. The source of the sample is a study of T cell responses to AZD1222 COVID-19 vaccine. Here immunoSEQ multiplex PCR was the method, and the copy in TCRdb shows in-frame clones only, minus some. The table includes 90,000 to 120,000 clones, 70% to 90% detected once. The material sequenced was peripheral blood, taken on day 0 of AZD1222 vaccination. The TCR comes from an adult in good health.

This chain's CDR3 is CASSQSTSGGAGETQYF. The CDR3 DNA reads as TGCGCCAGCAGCCAATCGACTAGTGGGGGGGCCGGGGAGACCCAGTACTTC. V usage is TRBV4-1 and J usage is TRBJ2-5, with D perhaps TRBD2 (7 bases). The V gene lost 2 bases and the J gene lost 5 bases, with 21 bases spanning the gap. Germline assignment: CDR1 MGHRA and CDR2 YSYEKL. This CDR3 spans 17 amino acids.